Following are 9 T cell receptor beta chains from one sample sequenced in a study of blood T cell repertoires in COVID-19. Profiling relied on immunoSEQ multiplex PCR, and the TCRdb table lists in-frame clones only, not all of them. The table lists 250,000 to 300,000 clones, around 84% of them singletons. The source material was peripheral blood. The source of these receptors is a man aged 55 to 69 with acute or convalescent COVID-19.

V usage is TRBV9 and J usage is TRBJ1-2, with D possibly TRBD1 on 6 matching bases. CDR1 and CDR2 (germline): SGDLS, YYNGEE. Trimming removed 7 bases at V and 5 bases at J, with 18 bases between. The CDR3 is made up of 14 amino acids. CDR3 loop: CASSAGGAGYGYTF. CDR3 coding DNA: TGTGCCAGCTCTGCGGGGGGGGCTGGATATGGCTACACCTTC.

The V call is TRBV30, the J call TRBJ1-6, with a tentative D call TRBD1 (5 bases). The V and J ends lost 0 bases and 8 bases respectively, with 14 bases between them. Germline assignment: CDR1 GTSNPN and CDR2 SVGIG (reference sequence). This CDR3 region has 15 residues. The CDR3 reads CAWSVSGQGYSPLHF. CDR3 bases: TGTGCCTGGAGTGTATCCGGGCAGGGCTATTCACCCCTCCACTTT.

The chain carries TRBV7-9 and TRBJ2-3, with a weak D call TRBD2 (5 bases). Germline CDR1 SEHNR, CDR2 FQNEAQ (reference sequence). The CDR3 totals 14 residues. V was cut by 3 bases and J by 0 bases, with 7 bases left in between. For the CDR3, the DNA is TGTGCCAGCAGCTTGGGAGACAGCACAGATACGCAGTATTTT. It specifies CASSLGDSTDTQYF. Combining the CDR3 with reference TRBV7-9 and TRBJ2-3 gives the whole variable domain DTGVSQNPRHKITKRGQNVTFRCDPISEHNRLYWYRQTLGQGPEFLTYFQNEAQLEKSRLLSDRFSAERPKGSFSTLEIQRTEQGDSAMYLCASSLGDSTDTQYFGPGTRLTVL.

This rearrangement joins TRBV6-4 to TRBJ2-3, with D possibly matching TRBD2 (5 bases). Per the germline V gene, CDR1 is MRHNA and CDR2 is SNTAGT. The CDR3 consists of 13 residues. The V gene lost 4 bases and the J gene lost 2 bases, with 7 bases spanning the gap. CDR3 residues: CASSARATDTQYF. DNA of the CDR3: TGTGCCAGCAGTGCGAGGGCCACAGATACGCAGTATTTT.

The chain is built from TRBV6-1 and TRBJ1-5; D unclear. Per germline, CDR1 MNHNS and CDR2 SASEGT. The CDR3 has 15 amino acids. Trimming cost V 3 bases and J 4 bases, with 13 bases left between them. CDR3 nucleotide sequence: TGTGCCAGCAGTGATCCCCTCGGGGAAAATCAGCCCCAGCATTTT. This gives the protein CASSDPLGENQPQHF.

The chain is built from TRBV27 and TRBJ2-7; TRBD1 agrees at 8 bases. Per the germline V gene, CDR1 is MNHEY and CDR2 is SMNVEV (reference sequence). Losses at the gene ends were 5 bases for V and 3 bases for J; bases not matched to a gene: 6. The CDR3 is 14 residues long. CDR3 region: CASSTGTGYYEQYF. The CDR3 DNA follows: TGTGCCAGCAGTACCGGGACAGGTTACTACGAGCAGTACTTC.

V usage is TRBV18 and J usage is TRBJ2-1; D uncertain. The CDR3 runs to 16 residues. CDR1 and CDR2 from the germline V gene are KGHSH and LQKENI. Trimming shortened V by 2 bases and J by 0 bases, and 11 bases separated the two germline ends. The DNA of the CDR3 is TGTGCCAGCTCACCATCTTCCTGGAGCTCCTACAATGAGCAGTTCTTC. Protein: CASSPSSWSSYNEQFF.

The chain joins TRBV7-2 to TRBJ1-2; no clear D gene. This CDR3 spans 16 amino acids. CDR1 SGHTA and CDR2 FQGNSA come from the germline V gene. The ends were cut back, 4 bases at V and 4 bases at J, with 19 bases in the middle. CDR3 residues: CASSSYREIEVYGYTF. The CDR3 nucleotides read TGTGCCAGCAGCTCCTACCGGGAGATTGAGGTCTATGGCTACACCTTC.

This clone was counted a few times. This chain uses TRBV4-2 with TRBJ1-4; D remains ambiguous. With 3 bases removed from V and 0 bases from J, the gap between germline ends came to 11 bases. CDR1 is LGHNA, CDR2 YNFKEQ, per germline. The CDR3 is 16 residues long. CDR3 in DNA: TGTGCCAGCAGCCAGAACCAACTTGCAACTAATGAAAAACTGTTTTTT. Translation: CASSQNQLATNEKLFF.